Listed here is a single TCR beta chain. Its antigen specificity is not known. Base quality data are lacking; no much larger clone is found one base away. The data belong to a study of T cell responses to AZD1222 COVID-19 vaccine (dated by TCRdb to about 2021). For context, the study as a whole: A total of about 250 trial participants underwent TCR sequencing, of whom 200 to 220 had received two doses of AZD1222 and 26 had received two doses of the MenACWY control vaccine. Enrollment into the trials was organized by age into subgroups of 18-55, 56-69 and 70-plus years, and those subgroups contained around 150, 28 and 57 TCR-sequenced participants, respectively.

General findings and caveats noted by the study authors: CD4 TCRs associated with the vaccine covered the entire spike protein, and the dominant responses were in regions 160-218 and 743-854. After two AZD1222 doses, spike-specific TCR breadth and depth were significantly higher than at day 0 and than in MenACWY recipients. Participants were mostly white British, with more females than males. The authors suggested clonal diversity may have been underestimated. Reportedly, close to half of the unique spike-specific TCRs recognized epitopes lying outside the regions that are mutated in the B.1.351 and B.1.1.7 variants. The 56-69-year group was small, and its depth increase did not reach significance, likely because of low power. Conclusions about previously exposed vaccinees are limited because only six or seven AZD1222 recipients were SARS-CoV-2 seropositive at baseline. No day 14 peak-response samples were available, so repertoires were characterized only after the peak T cell response.

V is cut by 0 bases and J by 5 bases, and the space between the germline ends is 6 bases. CDR1 and CDR2, looked up from the germline V gene, are LGHNA and YSLEER. The CDR3 goes from the cysteine to the phenylalanine over 13 residues. Solely the CDR3 DNA is kept, with 39 bases framed from the first base. The CDR3 regions of human TCRbeta chains were analyzed by immunosequencing. As for the authors' bioinformatics: TCRs in the repertoires were matched against a reference library of SARS-CoV-2-specific TCRs that had been generated with the MIRA antigen-specificity platform. Breadth meant the fraction of unique TCRs that were SARS-CoV-2-associated, whereas depth meant the fraction of total T cells that were SARS-CoV-2-associated. Using the MIRA data, every spike-specific TCR was mapped to the spike region that the TCR reacted to and assigned to either a CD4 or a CD8 class. Log10-transformed breadth and depth values were compared by one-way ANOVA with Sidak's multiple comparisons tests. TCRdb obtained this table from immuneACCESS and retained in-frame rearrangements with V and J assigned. These tables miss some clones; where compared with another copy, unresolved V genes account for less than half of the shortfall, and the remainder is unexplained. The D gene and trimming were derived from the DNA, and the V and J assignments and clone size from that table. The sample includes 95,000 to 150,000 clones, with around 80% observed a single time. The ten largest clones take up about a quarter of the sample.

Reading the label with the study, this specimen's time point is: about 28 days (+/-7) after the second vaccine dose. AZD1222 recipients whose second dose came at about 4 weeks and those whose second dose came at about 12 weeks were combined into one group, since spike-specific TCR depth and breadth did not differ between the two schedules. Vaccinee samples came from UK trials COV001 and COV002, including a single-blind randomized controlled phase 2/3 trial of AZD1222 (ChAdOx1 nCoV-19) in healthy adults. Trial participant PBMC samples were collected at day 0 and day 28 after the second dose for TCRbeta chain sequencing.

Here the chain combines TRBV4-3 and TRBJ2-3, with an unclear D gene assignment. The clonotype originates from an adult who received the AZD1222 COVID-19 vaccine. The input for sequencing was peripheral blood, taken 28 days after the second AZD1222 dose. The DNA reads TGCGCCAGCAGCCAAGATTCCGGAGATACGCAGTATTTT. Its protein reads: CASSQDSGDTQYF.